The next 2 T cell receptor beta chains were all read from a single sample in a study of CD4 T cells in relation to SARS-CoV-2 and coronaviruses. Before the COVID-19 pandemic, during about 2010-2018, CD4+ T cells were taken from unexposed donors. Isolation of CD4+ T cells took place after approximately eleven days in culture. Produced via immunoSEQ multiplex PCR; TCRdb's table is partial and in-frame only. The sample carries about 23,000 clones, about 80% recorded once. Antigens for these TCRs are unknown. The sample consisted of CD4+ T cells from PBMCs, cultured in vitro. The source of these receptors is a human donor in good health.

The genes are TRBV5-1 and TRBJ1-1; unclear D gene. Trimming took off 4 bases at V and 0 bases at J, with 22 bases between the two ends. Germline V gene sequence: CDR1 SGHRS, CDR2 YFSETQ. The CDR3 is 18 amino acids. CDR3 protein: CASSPGPRGLSMNTEAFF. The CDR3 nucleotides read TGCGCCAGCAGCCCAGGACCTAGAGGGCTGAGCATGAACACTGAAGCTTTCTTT.

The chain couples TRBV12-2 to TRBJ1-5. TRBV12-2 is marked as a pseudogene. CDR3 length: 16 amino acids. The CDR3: CASRLGGGRSNQPQHF. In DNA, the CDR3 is TGTGCAAGTCGCTTAGGGGGGGGACGTAGCAATCAGCCCCAGCATTTT.